This paragraph covers one TCR beta chain sequence. CDR1 and CDR2 from the germline V gene are SGHVS and FNYEAQ. V was shortened by 5 bases and J by 2 bases, with 19 bases between the two germline ends. This CDR3 is 16 amino acids long. No culture or expansion preceded analysis of these blood cells. The sample originates from a study of neoadjuvant anti-PD-1 for oral cavity cancer. Clones were read by immunoSEQ multiplex PCR, and TCRdb kept only the in-frame ones, dropping some. In the table there are around 6,700 clones, about two thirds of which are singletons. This TCR derives from a person aged 35 to 85 with oral cavity squamous cell carcinoma. The rearrangement uses TRBV7-6 and TRBJ2-7; no firm D call. The specimen was PBMCs, collected before nivolumab (anti-PD-1) treatment. DNA of the CDR3: TGTGCCAGCAGCCCTACCATCGGATCATGGCCCTACGAGCAGTACTTC. This encodes CASSPTIGSWPYEQYF.